This T cell receptor (beta chain) was documented in a study of blood T cell repertoires in COVID-19. Study background: Samples of COVID-19 (acute and convalescent) were obtained from the United States, Italy and Spain. Sources were T cells, B-cell-depleted T cells, or PBMCs; the material itself was cDNA or gDNA.

The CDR3 spans 17 residues. From germline, CDR1 is SGHRS and CDR2 YFSETQ. The trim removed 1 base at V and 2 bases at J, leaving 6 bases unmatched. Methods used by the authors: Reference gene primer amplification in the assay estimated nucleated cell counts. Produced via immunoSEQ multiplex PCR; TCRdb's table is partial and in-frame only. D and trimming were read from the DNA, whereas the V and J calls and clone size are those reported in that table. The data hold around 220,000 clones, with 80% to 95% observed a single time. Each participant's cohort was designated according to participant-reported clinical history.

The specimen was PBMCs or T cells enriched from blood (not recorded which). This TCR derives from a woman aged 18-30 years who had recovered from COVID-19. The chain combines TRBV5-1 with TRBJ2-6; 7 bases are a match to TRBD1. The CDR3 sequence is CASSLRTGKTGANVLTF. For the CDR3, the DNA is TGCGCCAGCAGCTTGCGGACAGGCAAGACTGGGGCCAACGTCCTGACTTTC.